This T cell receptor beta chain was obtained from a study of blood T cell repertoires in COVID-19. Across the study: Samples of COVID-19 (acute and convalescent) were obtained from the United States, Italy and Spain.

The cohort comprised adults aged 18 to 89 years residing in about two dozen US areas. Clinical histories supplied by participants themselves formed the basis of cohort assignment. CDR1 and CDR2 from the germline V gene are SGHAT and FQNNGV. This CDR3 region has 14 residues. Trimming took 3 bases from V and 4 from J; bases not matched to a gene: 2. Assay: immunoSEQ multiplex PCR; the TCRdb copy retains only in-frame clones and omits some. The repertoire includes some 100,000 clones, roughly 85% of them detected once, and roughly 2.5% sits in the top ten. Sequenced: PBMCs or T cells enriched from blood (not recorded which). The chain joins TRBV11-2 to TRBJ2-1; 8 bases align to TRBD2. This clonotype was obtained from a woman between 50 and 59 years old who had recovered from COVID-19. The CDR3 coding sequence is TGTGCCAGCAGCTTGACTAGCGAGTACAATGAGCAGTTCTTC. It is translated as CASSLTSEYNEQFF. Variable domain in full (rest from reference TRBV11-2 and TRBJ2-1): EAGVAQSPRYKIIEKRQSVAFWCNPISGHATLYWYQQILGQGPKLLIQFQNNGVVDDSQLPKDRFSAERLKGVDSTLKIQPAKLEDSAVYLCASSLTSEYNEQFFGPGTRLTVL.